The 26 T cell receptor beta chains listed next were all sequenced from one sample in a study of blood T cell repertoires in COVID-19. Some clones are missing from TCRdb's copy, which holds only in-frame ones; the method was immunoSEQ multiplex PCR. Of approximately 300,000 clones detected, around 83% appear once; the ten largest clones hold about 1.2%. The sequenced material came from peripheral blood. Every receptor here comes from a woman aged 45-59 years with acute or convalescent COVID-19.

This clone was counted once. The chain combines TRBV24-1 with TRBJ2-1, with TRBD1 matching over 11 bases. CDR3 length: 17 residues. The V segment lost 4 bases and the J segment 4 bases; nucleotides outside the gene matches: 8. Per germline, CDR1 KGHDR and CDR2 SFDVKD. The DNA of the CDR3 is TGTGCCACCAGTGACCCCGCGGACAGGGGGCGGTACAATGAGCAGTTCTTC. Protein: CATSDPADRGRYNEQFF.

This rearrangement joins TRBV4-1 to TRBJ2-3, with 7 bases fitting TRBD2. Germline V CDR1 and CDR2: MGHRA, YSYEKL. Trimming cost V 6 bases and J 2 bases; bases outside gene matches: 2. CDR3 size: 13 residues. In DNA form, the CDR3 reads TGCGCCAGCAGGCTAGCGGACACAGATACGCAGTATTTT. It is translated as CASRLADTDTQYF.

Note on this clone: Other DNA sequences in this specimen translate into the identical CDR3. The chain has TRBV5-1 and TRBJ1-1; D not resolved. Deletions cut 0 bases from V and 4 bases from J, with 7 bases between. Germline loops: CDR1 SGHRS, CDR2 YFSETQ. This CDR3 region has 13 residues. CDR3 residues: CASSLVSGTEAFF. In DNA form, the CDR3 reads TGCGCCAGCAGCTTGGTTTCAGGCACTGAAGCTTTCTTT. The full variable domain, its missing parts supplied by reference TRBV5-1 and TRBJ1-1, is KAGVTQTPRYLIKTRGQQVTLSCSPISGHRSVSWYQQTPGQGLQFLFEYFSETQRNKGNFPGRFSGRQFSNSRSEMNVSTLELGDSALYLCASSLVSGTEAFFGQGTRLTVV.

This chain connects TRBV10-3 to TRBJ2-7; D is uncertain. V dropped 0 bases and J dropped 1 base, with 4 bases sitting between them. Germline CDR1 reads ENHRY; CDR2 reads SYGVKD. The CDR3 is 13 residues long. The CDR3 protein is CAISESPSYEQYV. The CDR3 DNA reads as TGTGCCATCAGTGAGTCCCCTTCCTACGAGCAGTACGTC.

The chain links TRBV5-4 to TRBJ2-2, with TRBD1 matching over 8 bases. The germline CDR1 and CDR2 sequences are SGHNT and YYREEE (reference sequence). CDR3 length: 16 amino acids. V was pared by 4 bases and J by 3 bases, with 8 bases of the junction left unmatched. CDR3 in amino acids: CASSRRQGFDTGELFF. In DNA, the CDR3 is TGTGCCAGCAGCCGCCGACAGGGGTTCGACACCGGGGAGCTGTTTTTT.

The chain employs TRBV7-9 and TRBJ2-2, with D hard to call. V lost 5 bases and J lost 7, with 17 bases in between. The CDR3 is 15 amino acids. CDR1 and CDR2 from the germline V gene are SEHNR and FQNEAQ (reference sequence). CDR3 nucleotide sequence: TGTGCCAGCAGCCATCACATCCAAACAATCGGGGAGCTGTTTTTT. It is translated as CASSHHIQTIGELFF.

In this sample, this clone turned up a few times. The chain employs TRBV24-1 and TRBJ1-2; no clear D gene. In germline, CDR1 is KGHDR, CDR2 SFDVKD. V was pared by 2 bases and J by 8 bases, with 14 bases between. There are 14 residues in the CDR3. CDR3 residues: CATSDSTKDGGYTF. The CDR3 DNA sequence: TGTGCCACCAGTGATTCGACAAAAGATGGAGGCTACACCTTC.

The chain uses TRBV30 and TRBJ2-1; tentatively, D is TRBD2 (6 bases). This CDR3 has 13 residues. Trimming removed 4 bases from V and 10 bases from J, with 17 bases in between. Germline loops: CDR1 GTSNPN, CDR2 SVGIG (reference sequence). The CDR3 nucleotides are TGTGCCTGGAACAACGGGGGTTCGGAGGAGCAGTTCTTC. Protein product: CAWNNGGSEEQFF.

This clone was picked up one time. The CDR3 region is CASSYSEGVGELFF. The CDR3 nucleotides read TGTGCCAGCAGTTATTCGGAGGGTGTCGGGGAGCTGTTTTTT. This chain uses TRBV6-9 with TRBJ2-2; D possibly corresponds to TRBD2 (6 bases). V gave up 0 bases and J gave up 7 bases, with 9 bases separating them. Germline-derived CDR1 and CDR2 are MNHGY and SVAAGI. There are 14 residues in the CDR3.

CDR3 region: CASSLPGQRRTEAFF. The CDR3, as DNA: TGTGCCAGCAGCTTACCGGGCCAAAGGAGGACTGAAGCTTTCTTT. The rearrangement joins TRBV7-2 to TRBJ1-1; no reliable D call. CDR3 length: 15 amino acids. V was pared by 2 bases and J by 5 bases, with 15 bases between. Germline V lookup: CDR1 SGHTA, CDR2 FQGNSA.

Here the CDR3 DNA reads TGTGCCATCAGTGGAGGGGACAGGTTGGGAGGCTACACCTTC. Protein product: CAISGGDRLGGYTF. The V call is TRBV10-3, the J call TRBJ1-2; 8 bases align to TRBD1. Looked up from germline, CDR1 is ENHRY and CDR2 is SYGVKD. V lost 4 bases to trimming and J lost 8 bases; unmatched junction nucleotides: 9. The CDR3 length is 14 residues.

The V call is TRBV5-1, the J call TRBJ1-2; 7 nucleotides align to TRBD1. The CDR3 has 14 amino acids. Germline V gene lookup returns CDR1 SGHRS and CDR2 YFSETQ. V dropped 0 bases and J dropped 7; count of bases not matched to a gene: 6. CDR3 in DNA: TGCGCCAGCAGCTTGGCCGAGGGGGCGCGTGGCTACACCTTC. This translates into CASSLAEGARGYTF.

V usage is TRBV2 and J usage is TRBJ1-5, with a tentative D call TRBD1 (5 bases). V was trimmed by 7 bases and J by 5 bases, leaving 12 bases between them. Germline V lookup: CDR1 SNHLY, CDR2 FYNNEI. The length of the CDR3 is 13 residues. The CDR3 loop reads CASMAGLDQPQHF. Here the CDR3 DNA reads TGTGCCAGCATGGCAGGGTTGGATCAGCCCCAGCATTTT.

The chain employs TRBV6-2 or TRBV6-3 and TRBJ2-7; D remains unclear. The CDR3 loop spans 14 amino acids. CDR1 and CDR2 from the germline V gene are MNHEY and SVGEGT. The germline V and J ends were trimmed by 5 bases and 1 base, with 12 bases remaining between them. CDR3 nucleotides: TGTGCCAGCAGTCCCGTTCAGTGGTCCTACGAGCAGTACTTC. Residues: CASSPVQWSYEQYF.

CDR3 sequence reads: CASSFNRDRNEQFF. The CDR3 DNA sequence: TGTGCCAGCAGCTTTAACCGGGACAGAAATGAGCAGTTCTTC. J is TRBJ2-1 and V is TRBV7-9; TRBD1 agrees at 7 bases. Germline lookup yields CDR1 SEHNR and CDR2 FQNEAQ (reference sequence). The V and J ends lost 3 bases and 7 bases, in that order; junction bases with no gene match: 6. The CDR3 has 14 residues.

The J gene is TRBJ2-4, the V gene TRBV2, with D possibly matching TRBD1 (6 bases). Germline assignment: CDR1 SNHLY and CDR2 FYNNEI. The CDR3 runs 12 residues. V was cut by 5 bases and J by 9 bases, with 11 bases left in between. CDR3 coding DNA: TGTGCCAGCAGTCTACAAGGGGGCATTCAGTACTTC. This codes for CASSLQGGIQYF.

Turning to this clone: The sample has other DNA sequences that encode this CDR3 too. This chain connects TRBV2 to TRBJ1-1; tentative D call: TRBD1 (6 bases). CDR1 SNHLY and CDR2 FYNNEI come from the germline V gene. The CDR3 extends over 14 amino acids. Trimming cost V 0 bases and J 5 bases, with 10 bases left between them. CDR3 in DNA: TGTGCCAGCAGTGAAGCACAGGGATGGACTGAAGCTTTCTTT. Amino acid sequence: CASSEAQGWTEAFF.

The J gene is TRBJ1-1, the V gene TRBV9; D possibly corresponds to TRBD1 (5 bases). The CDR3 is 13 amino acids. Germline V gene sequence: CDR1 SGDLS, CDR2 YYNGEE. Trimming stripped 7 bases from V and 1 base from J, with 11 bases between. The CDR3 loop reads CASSTGPNTEAFF. CDR3 DNA: TGTGCCAGCTCTACAGGTCCGAACACTGAAGCTTTCTTT.

This clone was seen just once. The J gene is TRBJ1-5, the V gene TRBV5-6; D gene unclear. This CDR3 contains 15 residues. Germline V gene lookup returns CDR1 SGHDT and CDR2 YYEEEE. The ends were cut back, 2 bases at V and 1 base at J, with 10 bases in the middle. This chain's CDR3 is CASSLGDKSNQPQHF. The CDR3 DNA reads TGTGCCAGCAGCTTAGGAGATAAGAGCAATCAGCCCCAGCATTTT.

In its sample, this clone was seen once. The CDR3 loop reads CSATGAGANVLTF. The CDR3 nucleotides are TGCAGCGCAACAGGGGCTGGGGCCAACGTCCTGACTTTC. This chain links TRBV29-1 with TRBJ2-6; TRBD1 matches 7 bases. The CDR3 contains 13 residues. With 7 bases clipped from V and 2 bases from J, the junction kept 2 bases outside the gene matches. Germline V CDR1 and CDR2: SQVTM, ANQGSEA.

This chain uses TRBV5-5 with TRBJ1-5; tentative D call: TRBD1 (6 bases). Germline CDR1 SGHKS, CDR2 YYEKEE (reference sequence). V gave up 6 bases and J gave up 5 bases, with 18 bases separating them. The CDR3 has 15 residues. The CDR3 reads CASTPTGSEDQPQHF. CDR3 sequence (DNA): TGTGCCAGCACCCCTACAGGGAGTGAGGATCAGCCCCAGCATTTT.

The chain couples TRBV30 to TRBJ1-5, with D perhaps TRBD1 (5 bases). The CDR3 sequence is 14 residues long. V was shortened by 1 base and J by 2 bases, with 9 bases between the two germline ends. CDR1 GTSNPN and CDR2 SVGIG come from the germline V gene (reference sequence). The CDR3 sequence is CAWSEDTGNQPQHF. The CDR3 DNA reads TGTGCCTGGAGTGAGGACACCGGCAATCAGCCCCAGCATTTT.

CDR3: CASSQTVLISNYGYTF. CDR3 bases: TGCGCCAGCAGCCAGACAGTGCTAATTTCAAACTATGGCTACACCTTC. The J gene is TRBJ1-2, the V gene TRBV4-3, with a weak D call TRBD1 (5 bases). The CDR3 extends over 16 amino acids. Germline-derived CDR1 and CDR2 are LGHNA and YSLEER. Trimming took off 3 bases at V and 2 bases at J, with 16 bases between the two ends.

The V and J genes are TRBV7-2 and TRBJ1-2; a possible D gene is TRBD1 (5 bases). The V gene's germline CDR1 is SGHTA and CDR2 FQGNSA. This CDR3 is built from 14 residues. The V end was cut by 1 base, the J end by 4 bases, with 10 bases between. As DNA, the CDR3 is TGTGCCAGCAGCTTAGTGGCAGGGTCCTATGGCTACACCTTC. Amino acid sequence: CASSLVAGSYGYTF.

The V call is TRBV6-2 or TRBV6-3, the J call TRBJ1-1; D might be TRBD1 (5 bases). Germline V gene lookup returns CDR1 MNHEY and CDR2 SVGEGT. Trimming removed 6 bases at V and 11 bases at J, with 22 bases between. CDR3 length: 14 residues. The CDR3 DNA is TGTGCCAGCAGCCCGTCGGGACTCCCGGGCGTCGCTTTCTTT. Encoded protein: CASSPSGLPGVAFF.

The chain employs TRBV30 and TRBJ2-7; no clear D. V shed 0 bases and J shed 1 base, with 13 bases lying between them. CDR1 is GTSNPN, CDR2 SVGIG, per germline (reference sequence). This CDR3 is 15 amino acids long. Written as DNA, the CDR3 is TGTGCCTGGAGTGTAATATGGCAGGAATCCTACGAGCAGTACTTC. Residues: CAWSVIWQESYEQYF. Supplemented by reference TRBV30 and TRBJ2-7, the full variable domain reads SQTIHQWPATLVQPVGSPLSLECTVEGTSNPNLYWYRQAAGRGLQLLFYSVGIGQISSEVPQNLSASRPQDRQFILSSKKLLLSDSGFYLCAWSVIWQESYEQYFGPGTRLTVT.